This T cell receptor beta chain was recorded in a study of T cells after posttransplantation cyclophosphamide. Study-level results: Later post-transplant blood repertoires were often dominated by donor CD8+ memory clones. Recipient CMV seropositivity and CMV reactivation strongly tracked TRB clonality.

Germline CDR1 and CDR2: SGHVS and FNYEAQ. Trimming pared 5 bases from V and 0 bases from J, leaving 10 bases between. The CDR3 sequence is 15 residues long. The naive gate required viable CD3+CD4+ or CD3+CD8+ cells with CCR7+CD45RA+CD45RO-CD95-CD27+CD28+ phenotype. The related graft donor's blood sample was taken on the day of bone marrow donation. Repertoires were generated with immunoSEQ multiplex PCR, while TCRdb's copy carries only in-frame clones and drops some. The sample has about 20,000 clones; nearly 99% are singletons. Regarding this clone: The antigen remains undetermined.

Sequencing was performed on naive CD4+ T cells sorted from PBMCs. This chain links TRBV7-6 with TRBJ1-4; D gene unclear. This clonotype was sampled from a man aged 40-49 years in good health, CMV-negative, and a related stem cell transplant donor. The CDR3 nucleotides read TGTGCCAGCAGCCCCAAGCTAGCAACTAATGAAAAACTGTTTTTT. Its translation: CASSPKLATNEKLFF.